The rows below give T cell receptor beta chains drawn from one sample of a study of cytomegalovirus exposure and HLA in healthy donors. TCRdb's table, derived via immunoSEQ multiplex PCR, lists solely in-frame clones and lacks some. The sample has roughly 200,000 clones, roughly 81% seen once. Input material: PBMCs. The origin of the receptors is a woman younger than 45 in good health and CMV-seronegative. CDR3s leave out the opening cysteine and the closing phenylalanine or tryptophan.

ASSLKPGANVLT,TRBV27,TRBJ2-6
ASSLAGVNNEQF,TRBV27,TRBJ2-1
ASSLRDRVGAGELF,TRBV5-1,TRBJ2-2
ASSFQRDSSSYNEQF,TRBV5-4,TRBJ2-1
ASSLAESQETQY,TRBV5-1,TRBJ2-5
ASSLSSDEQY,TRBV7-9,TRBJ2-7
ASSLRLAGGTDTQY,TRBV5-6,TRBJ2-3
ASSLAHRVLYNEQF,TRBV7-8,TRBJ2-1
SAADRENYGYT,TRBV29-1,TRBJ1-2
ASSEAGGSNQPQH,TRBV9,TRBJ1-5
ASSQDVAGAPHEQF,TRBV4-1,TRBJ2-1
ASSLGLAAYEQY,TRBV27,TRBJ2-7
ASSSATGKSGNTIY,TRBV5-1,TRBJ1-3
ASNQDRGRETQY,TRBV6-6,TRBJ2-5
ASSLSPKGERSYNSPLH,TRBV27,TRBJ1-6
ASSLLAGGRANTGELF,TRBV5-1,TRBJ2-2
ASSRLAGSYEQY,TRBV19,TRBJ2-7
ASSYVTSGRAGELF,TRBV5-1,TRBJ2-2
ARKDRDRNYGYT,TRBV30,TRBJ1-2
ASSIPSTWSGAYEQY,TRBV28,TRBJ2-7
ASSLRGTGGNEQY,TRBV11-2,TRBJ2-7
ASSSWDSYQETQY,TRBV7-9,TRBJ2-5
ASSLTGGANNSPLH,TRBV5-6,TRBJ1-6
ASASGRSNQPQH,TRBV10-2,TRBJ1-5
ASSLVTDTEAF,TRBV7-9,TRBJ1-1
ASSLRGSSYNSPLH,TRBV5-6,TRBJ1-6
ASSRQGTGRTEAF,TRBV4-1,TRBJ1-1
ASSLSGRYSNQPQH,TRBV27,TRBJ1-5
SVKTGGKAEAF,TRBV29-1,TRBJ1-1
SVGPGQSMNTEAF,TRBV29-1,TRBJ1-1